This T cell receptor beta chain was sequenced during a study of cytomegalovirus exposure and HLA in healthy donors. CDR3 size: 14 residues. The V segment lost 0 bases and the J segment 0 bases; nucleotides outside the gene matches: 2. Germline V gene lookup returns CDR1 GTSNPN and CDR2 SVGIG (reference sequence). PCR was performed using 60 Vbeta and 13 Jbeta primers. Assay: immunoSEQ multiplex PCR; the TCRdb copy retains only in-frame clones and omits some. This sample's table has fewer than 50,000 clones. In the case of this clone: Its specificity is unknown.

Notes on the study in general: A cluster of highly shared sequence variants was likely a sequencing artifact. Rates of TCR association differed by HLA locus in a later analysis, with DRB1 highest and HLA-C lowest. A later analysis found common viral pathogens apparently linked to several of the most significant clusters.

The chain is built from TRBV30 and TRBJ2-7; 7 bases agree with TRBD1. The sequencing input was PBMCs. The TCR originated in a male donor in good health and CMV-seronegative. CDR3 nucleotide sequence: TGTGCCTGGAGTGTAGGGGGCGCCTCCTACGAGCAGTACTTC. It yields the protein CAWSVGGASYEQYF.